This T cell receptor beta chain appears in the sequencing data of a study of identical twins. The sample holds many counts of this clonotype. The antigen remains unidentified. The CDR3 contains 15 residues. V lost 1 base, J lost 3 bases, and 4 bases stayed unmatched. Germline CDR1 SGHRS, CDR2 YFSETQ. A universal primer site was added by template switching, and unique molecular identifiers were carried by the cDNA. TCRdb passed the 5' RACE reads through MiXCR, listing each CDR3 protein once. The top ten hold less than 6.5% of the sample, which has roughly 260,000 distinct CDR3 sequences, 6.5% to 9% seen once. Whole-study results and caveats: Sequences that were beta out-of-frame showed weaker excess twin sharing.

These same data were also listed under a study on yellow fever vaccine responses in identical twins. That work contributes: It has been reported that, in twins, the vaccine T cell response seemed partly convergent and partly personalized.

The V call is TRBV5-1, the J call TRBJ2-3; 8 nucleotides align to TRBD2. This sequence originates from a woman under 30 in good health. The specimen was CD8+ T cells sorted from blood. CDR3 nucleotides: TGCGCCAGCAGCTTGAGGACTAGCAGGACAGATACGCAGTATTTT. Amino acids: CASSLRTSRTDTQYF.